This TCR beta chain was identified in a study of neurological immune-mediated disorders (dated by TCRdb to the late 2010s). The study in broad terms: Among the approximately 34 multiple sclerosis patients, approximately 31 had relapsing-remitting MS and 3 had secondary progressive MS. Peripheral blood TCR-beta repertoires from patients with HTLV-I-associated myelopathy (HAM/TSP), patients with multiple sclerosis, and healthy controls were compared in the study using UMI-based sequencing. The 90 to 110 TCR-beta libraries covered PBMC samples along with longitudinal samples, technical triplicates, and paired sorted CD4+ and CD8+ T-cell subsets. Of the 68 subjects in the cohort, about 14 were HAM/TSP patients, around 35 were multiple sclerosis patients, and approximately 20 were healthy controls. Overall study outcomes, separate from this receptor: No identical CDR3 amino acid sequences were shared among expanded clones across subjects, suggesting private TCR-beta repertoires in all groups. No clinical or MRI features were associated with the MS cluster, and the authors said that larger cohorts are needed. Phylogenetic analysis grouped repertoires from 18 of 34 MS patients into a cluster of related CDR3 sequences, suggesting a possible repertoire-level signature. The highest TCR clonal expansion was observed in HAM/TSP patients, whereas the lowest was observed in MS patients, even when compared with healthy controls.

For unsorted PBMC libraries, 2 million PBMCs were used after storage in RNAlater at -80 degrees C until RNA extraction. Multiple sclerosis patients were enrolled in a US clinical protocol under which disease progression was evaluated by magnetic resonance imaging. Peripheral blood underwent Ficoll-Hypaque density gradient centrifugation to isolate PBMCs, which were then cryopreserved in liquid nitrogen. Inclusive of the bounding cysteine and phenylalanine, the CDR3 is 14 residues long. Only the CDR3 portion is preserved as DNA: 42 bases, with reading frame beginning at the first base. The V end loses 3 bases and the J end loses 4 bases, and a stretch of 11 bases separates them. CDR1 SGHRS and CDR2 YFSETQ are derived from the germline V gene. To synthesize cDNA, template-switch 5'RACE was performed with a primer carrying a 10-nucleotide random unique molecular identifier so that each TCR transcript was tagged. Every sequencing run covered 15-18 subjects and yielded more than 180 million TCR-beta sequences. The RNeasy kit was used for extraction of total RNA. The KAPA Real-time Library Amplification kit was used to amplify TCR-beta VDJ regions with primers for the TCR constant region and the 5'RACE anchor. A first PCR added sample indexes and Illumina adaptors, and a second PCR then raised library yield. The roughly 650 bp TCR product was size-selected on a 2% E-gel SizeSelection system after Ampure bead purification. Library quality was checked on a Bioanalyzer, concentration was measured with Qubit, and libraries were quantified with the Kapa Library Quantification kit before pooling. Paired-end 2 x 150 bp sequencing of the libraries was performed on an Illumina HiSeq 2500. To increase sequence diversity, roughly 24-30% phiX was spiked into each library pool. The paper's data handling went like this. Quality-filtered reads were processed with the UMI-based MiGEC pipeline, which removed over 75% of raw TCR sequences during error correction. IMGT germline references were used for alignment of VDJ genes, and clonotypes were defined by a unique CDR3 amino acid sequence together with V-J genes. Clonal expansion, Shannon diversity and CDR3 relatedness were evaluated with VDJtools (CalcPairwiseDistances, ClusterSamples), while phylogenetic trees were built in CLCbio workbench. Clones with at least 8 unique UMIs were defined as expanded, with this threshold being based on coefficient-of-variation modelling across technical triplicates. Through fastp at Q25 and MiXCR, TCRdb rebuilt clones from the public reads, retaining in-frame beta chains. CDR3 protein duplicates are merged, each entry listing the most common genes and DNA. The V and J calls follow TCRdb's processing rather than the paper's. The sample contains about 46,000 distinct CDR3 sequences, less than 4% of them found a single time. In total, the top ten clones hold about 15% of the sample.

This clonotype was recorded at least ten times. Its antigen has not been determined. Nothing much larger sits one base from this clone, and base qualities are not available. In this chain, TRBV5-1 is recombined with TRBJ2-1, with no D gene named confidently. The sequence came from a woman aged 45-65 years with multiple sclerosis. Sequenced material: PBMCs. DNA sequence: TGCGCCAGCAGCTCGGGCGCGCCTTACAATGAGCAGTTCTTC. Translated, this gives CASSSGAPYNEQFF. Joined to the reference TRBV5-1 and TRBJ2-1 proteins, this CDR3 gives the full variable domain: KAGVTQTPRYLIKTRGQQVTLSCSPISGHRSVSWYQQTPGQGLQFLFEYFSETQRNKGNFPGRFSGRQFSNSRSEMNVSTLELGDSALYLCASSSGAPYNEQFFGPGTRLTVL.